This is a list of T cell receptor beta chains from one sample in a study of Graves' ophthalmopathy and Graves' hyperthyroidism. TCRdb re-derived calls from the multiplex PCR reads in MiXCR, one entry per CDR3 protein. The sample consists of about 390,000 distinct CDR3 sequences, 15% of them appearing once. Sequencing was performed on peripheral blood. These receptors originate from a woman aged 18 to 35 with stable Graves' hyperthyroidism. Each CDR3 is given with its conserved first and last residue. Clone size, where shown, is once, few, many, or a class for clones that have expanded.

TRBV28	15	-	CASSPSGANNQPQHF
TRBV4-1	19	-	CASSQGQLRDRQANYGYTF
TRBV4-2	15	-	CASSQDVGDTGELFF
TRBV27	16	many	CASSLLLTGSNTEAFF
TRBV11-1	17	many	CASSPGTEHSGANVLTF
TRBV19	14	many	CASSIIPGIYGYTF
TRBV30	12	-	CAWSRTGVGYTF
TRBV24-1	14	few	CATSGQGSTGELFF
TRBV5-1	15	few	CASSLGDRDSGEQYF
TRBV11-2	14	-	CASSNRDRGREQYF
TRBV2	13	-	CASKADIYYGYTF
TRBV6-2/TRBV6-3	15	many	CASSYAGRSNQPQHF
TRBV6-5	17	-	CASSSGRLGHQGYGYTF
TRBV5-1	15	few	CASSLAPGINYGYTF
TRBV20-1	15	many	CSARPPPVMNSPLHF
TRBV20-1	16	many	CSAGTSGKGPQETQYF
TRBV6-1	12	many	CASSEKRAEAFF
TRBV7-9	15	many	CASSPRRDRGYGYTF
TRBV7-9	15	many	CASSLGSLSGVGYTF
TRBV2	14	many	CASSERWHPTEQYF
TRBV6-1	11	many	CASTQGDEQYF
TRBV6-5	17	-	CASSYSRGLGGGETQYF
TRBV27	14	-	CASSYTTSQETQYF
TRBV7-9	14	-	CASSLEVVSDIQYF
TRBV29-1	11	many	CSATGGSGYTF
TRBV6-5	13	many	CASRGHSNQPQHF
TRBV6-1	16	many	CASSPSSGGASLEQYF
TRBV6-2/TRBV6-3	15	many	CASSPRGEYQETQYF
TRBV29-1	14	many	CSVGQSSGANVLTF
TRBV20-1	14	many	CSASGGTGGYEQYF
TRBV5-1	12	many	CASSSSEETQYF
TRBV7-2	14	few	CASSRTGYSYEQYF
TRBV29-1	14	few	CSVADGISGNTIYF
TRBV9	16	many	CASSPGDRGQWYGYTF
TRBV10-3	11	many	CAISEMEEQYF
TRBV2	14	-	CASSFEEGPRGYTF
TRBV28	14	many	CASSLGQANYGYTF
TRBV6-1	13	many	CASSHGGGYEQYF
TRBV18	15	-	CASSPPGQGTYEQYF
TRBV6-1	15	many	CASTTSPGTGNEQYF
TRBV9	16	many	CASSSFGGIDDTEAFF
TRBV5-1	14	-	CASFVAGPGGELFF
TRBV7-9	11	-	CANGDTGELFF
TRBV5-1	14	many	CASSSTGRVTEAFF
TRBV20-1	15	many	CSASRKGMANYGYTF
TRBV7-8	16	few	CASSSRQLSGANVLTF
TRBV14	17	few	CASSQDPRDVRPGELFF
TRBV19	13	many	CASSSQGDTEAFF
TRBV15	20	many	CATSRDYQGSFHSGANVLTF
TRBV12-3/TRBV12-4	14	few	CASSFLPGGREQYF
TRBV27	14	-	CTSSFRGFDTEAFF
TRBV12-3/TRBV12-4	14	-	CASSPGGFNQPQHF
TRBV12-3/TRBV12-4	14	many	CASSTRRGGQPQHF
TRBV12-3/TRBV12-4	12	many	CASRENTGELFF
TRBV7-8	16	many	CASSLARTGGVLPQHF
TRBV7-3	13	many	CASRLGGGTEAFF